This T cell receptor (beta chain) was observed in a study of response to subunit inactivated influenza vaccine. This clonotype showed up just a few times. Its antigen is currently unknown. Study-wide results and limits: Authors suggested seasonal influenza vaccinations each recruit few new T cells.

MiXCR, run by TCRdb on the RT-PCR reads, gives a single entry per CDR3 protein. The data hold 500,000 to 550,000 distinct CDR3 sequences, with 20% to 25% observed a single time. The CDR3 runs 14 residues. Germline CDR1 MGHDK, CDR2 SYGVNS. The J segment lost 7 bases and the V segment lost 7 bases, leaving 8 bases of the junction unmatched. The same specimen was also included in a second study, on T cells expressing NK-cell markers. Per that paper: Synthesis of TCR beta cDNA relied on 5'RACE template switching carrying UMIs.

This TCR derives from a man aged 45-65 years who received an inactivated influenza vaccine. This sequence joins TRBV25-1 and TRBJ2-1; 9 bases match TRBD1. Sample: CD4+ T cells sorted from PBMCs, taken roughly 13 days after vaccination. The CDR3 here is CASTRDRVGNEQFF. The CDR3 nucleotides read TGTGCCAGCACGAGGGACAGGGTAGGGAATGAGCAGTTCTTC.